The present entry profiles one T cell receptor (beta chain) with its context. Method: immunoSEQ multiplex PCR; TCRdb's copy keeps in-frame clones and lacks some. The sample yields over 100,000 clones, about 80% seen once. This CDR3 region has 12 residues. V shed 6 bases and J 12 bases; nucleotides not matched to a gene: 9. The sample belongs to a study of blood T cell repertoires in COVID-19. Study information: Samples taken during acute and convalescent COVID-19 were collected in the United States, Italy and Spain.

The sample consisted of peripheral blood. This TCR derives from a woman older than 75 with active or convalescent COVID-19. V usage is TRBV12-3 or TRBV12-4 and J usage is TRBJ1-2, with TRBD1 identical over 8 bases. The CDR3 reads CASRGAGGSHTF. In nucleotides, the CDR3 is TGTGCCAGCAGAGGAGCAGGGGGCTCCCACACCTTC.